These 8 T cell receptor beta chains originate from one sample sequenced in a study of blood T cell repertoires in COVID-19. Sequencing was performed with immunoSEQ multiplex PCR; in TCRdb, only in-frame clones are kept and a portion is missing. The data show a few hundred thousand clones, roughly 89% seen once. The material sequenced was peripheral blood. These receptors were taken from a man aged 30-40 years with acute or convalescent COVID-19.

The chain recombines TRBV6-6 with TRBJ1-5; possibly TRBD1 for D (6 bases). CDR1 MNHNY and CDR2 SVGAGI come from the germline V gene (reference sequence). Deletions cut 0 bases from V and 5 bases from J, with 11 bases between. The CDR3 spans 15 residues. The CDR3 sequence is CASSYSGQRHQPQHF. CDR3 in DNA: TGTGCCAGCAGTTACTCTGGACAGCGCCATCAGCCCCAGCATTTT.

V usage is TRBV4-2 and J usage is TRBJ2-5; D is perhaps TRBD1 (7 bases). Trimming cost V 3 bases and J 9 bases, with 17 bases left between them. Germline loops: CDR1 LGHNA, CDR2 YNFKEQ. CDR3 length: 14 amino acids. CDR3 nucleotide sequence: TGTGCCAGCAGCCAGGGAGGCAGGGGGGAGGCCCAGTACTTC. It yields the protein CASSQGGRGEAQYF.

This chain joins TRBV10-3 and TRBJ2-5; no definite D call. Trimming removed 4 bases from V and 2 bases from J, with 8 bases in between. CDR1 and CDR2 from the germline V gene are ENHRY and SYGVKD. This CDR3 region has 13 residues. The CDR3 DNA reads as TGTGCCATCAGTGGTGTGGCACAAGAGACCCAGTACTTC. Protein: CAISGVAQETQYF.

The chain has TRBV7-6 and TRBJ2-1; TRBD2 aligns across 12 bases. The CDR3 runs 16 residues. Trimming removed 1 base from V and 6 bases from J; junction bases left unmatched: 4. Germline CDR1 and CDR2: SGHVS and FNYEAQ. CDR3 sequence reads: CASSLGSSGRVNEQFF. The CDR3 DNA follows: TGTGCCAGCAGCTTAGGTTCTAGCGGGAGGGTCAATGAGCAGTTCTTC. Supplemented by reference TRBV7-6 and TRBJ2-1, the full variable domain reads GAGVSQSPRYKVTKRGQDVALRCDPISGHVSLYWYRQALGQGPEFLTYFNYEAQQDKSGLPNDRFSAERPEGSISTLTIQRTEQRDSAMYRCASSLGSSGRVNEQFFGPGTRLTVL.

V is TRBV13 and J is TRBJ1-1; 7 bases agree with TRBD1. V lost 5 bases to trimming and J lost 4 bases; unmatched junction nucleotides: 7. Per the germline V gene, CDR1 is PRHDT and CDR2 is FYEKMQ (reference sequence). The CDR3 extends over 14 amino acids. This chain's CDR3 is CASSLPQGGTEAFF. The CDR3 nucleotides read TGTGCCAGCAGCCTCCCCCAGGGGGGCACTGAAGCTTTCTTT.

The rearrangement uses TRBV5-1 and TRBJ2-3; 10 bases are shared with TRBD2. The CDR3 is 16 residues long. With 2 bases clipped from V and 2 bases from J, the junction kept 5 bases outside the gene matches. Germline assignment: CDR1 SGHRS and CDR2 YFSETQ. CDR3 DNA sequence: TGCGCCAGCAGCTTACCTAGCGGGGGCATCACAGATACGCAGTATTTT. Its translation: CASSLPSGGITDTQYF. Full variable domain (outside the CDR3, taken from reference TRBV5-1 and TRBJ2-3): KAGVTQTPRYLIKTRGQQVTLSCSPISGHRSVSWYQQTPGQGLQFLFEYFSETQRNKGNFPGRFSGRQFSNSRSEMNVSTLELGDSALYLCASSLPSGGITDTQYFGPGTRLTVL.

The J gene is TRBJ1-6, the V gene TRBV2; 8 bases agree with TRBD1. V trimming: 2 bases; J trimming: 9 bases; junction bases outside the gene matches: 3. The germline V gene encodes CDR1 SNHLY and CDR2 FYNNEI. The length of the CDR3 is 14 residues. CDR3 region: CASSEQGALSPLHF. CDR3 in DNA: TGTGCCAGCAGTGAACAGGGGGCGCTTTCACCCCTCCACTTT.

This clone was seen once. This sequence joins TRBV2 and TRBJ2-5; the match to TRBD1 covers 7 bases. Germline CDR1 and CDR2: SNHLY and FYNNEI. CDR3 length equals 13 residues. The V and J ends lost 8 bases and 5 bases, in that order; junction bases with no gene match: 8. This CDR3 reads CASRLQGLETQYF. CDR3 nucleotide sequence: TGTGCCAGCCGTTTACAGGGGCTTGAGACCCAGTACTTC.